This TCR beta chain was obtained from a study of cytomegalovirus exposure and HLA in healthy donors. Looking at the study overall: The 120 validation repertoires and the roughly 700 first-cohort repertoires shared a platform, a later analysis reported.

From germline, CDR1 is MNHNS and CDR2 SASEGT. The CDR3 totals 15 residues. The V and J ends lost 8 bases and 0 bases respectively, with 11 bases between them. Assay: immunoSEQ multiplex PCR; the TCRdb copy retains only in-frame clones and omits some. The table has 250,000 to 300,000 clones, around 91% seen once. Material for sequencing was PBMCs. The source is a woman aged 18-30 years in good health and CMV-seronegative. V and J are TRBV6-1 and TRBJ1-6; D not certain. The CDR3 sequence is CASERDGSYNSPLHF. DNA for the CDR3: TGTGCCAGCGAGCGTGACGGCTCCTATAATTCACCCCTCCACTTT.